This TCR beta chain was identified during a study of blood T cell repertoires in COVID-19. Study background: Nucleic acid was either cDNA or gDNA, and it came from T cells, B-cell-depleted T cells, or PBMCs.

Generated by immunoSEQ multiplex PCR, the TCRdb table keeps only in-frame clones and is missing some. The sample has about 140,000 clones; about 87% are singletons. The sample was peripheral blood. The source of this sequence is a middle-aged woman with acute or convalescent COVID-19.

DNA for the CDR3: TGCAGCGTTTCGGACAGGGGTGGTCCGGAGACCCAGTACTTC. Translating gives CSVSDRGGPETQYF. The J gene is TRBJ2-5, the V gene TRBV29-1; 9 bases align to TRBD1. Germline CDR1 reads SQVTM; CDR2 reads ANQGSEA. The CDR3 consists of 14 residues. With V trimmed by 5 bases and J by 5 bases, 9 bases remained unmatched.